Listed below are T cell receptor beta chains from one sample, sequenced in a study of T cells after yellow fever vaccination. TCRdb passed the 5' RACE reads through MiXCR, listing each CDR3 protein once. The sample lists approximately 550,000 distinct CDR3 sequences, 19% occurring once. Sequences were derived from PBMCs, sampled 15 days after the yellow fever booster vaccination. The receptor set was obtained from a man in his thirties or forties who received the YFV17D yellow fever vaccine. CDR3s include the opening cysteine and the closing phenylalanine or tryptophan. A D gene is named only where the DNA matches it firmly. For some rows the clone size is stated as once, few or many, or as a class when expanded; others skip it.

DNA | CDR3 | V | D | J | size
TGTGCCAGCAGCCAAGTAGTATCTAGCGGGACCTCCTACGAGCAGTACTTC | CASSQVVSSGTSYEQYF | TRBV4-2 | TRBD2 | TRBJ2-7 | few
TGTGCCAGCAGCTTCCGGGAGCAGTTCTTC | CASSFREQFF | TRBV7-9 | NA | TRBJ2-1 | few
TGTGCCAGCTCACCAATTTTTGCGGGAGACACAGATACGCAGTATTTT | CASSPIFAGDTDTQYF | TRBV18 | TRBD2 | TRBJ2-3 | few
TGTGCCAGCAGATCTTCAGTGGGGAGGGTGGATTACAATGAGCAGTTCTTC | CASRSSVGRVDYNEQFF | TRBV7-2 | TRBD2 | TRBJ2-1 | few
TGCAGTGCTAGCCTGCTTTCGGGGGGGACTGAAGCTTTCTTT | CSASLLSGGTEAFF | TRBV20-1 | NA | TRBJ1-1 | NA
TGCAGCGTTGTGTCCTTTGCGGGCGTTGAGCAGTTCTTC | CSVVSFAGVEQFF | TRBV29-1 | NA | TRBJ2-1 | NA
TGCGCCAGCAGCTTGGAGGCAGGGGGATGGACTGCGGGCTACAATGAGCAGTTCTTC | CASSLEAGGWTAGYNEQFF | TRBV5-1 | TRBD1 | TRBJ2-1 | NA
TGTGCCAGCAGCTTGAGACAGGGGGCGACAGATACGCAGTATTTT | CASSLRQGATDTQYF | TRBV5-5 | TRBD1 | TRBJ2-3 | NA
TGTGCCAGCAGTGATACCCCGCAGACCCAGTACTTC | CASSDTPQTQYF | TRBV25-1 | NA | TRBJ2-5 | few
TGTGCCAGCAGCAACGGATACGGGATGGGGCTCAATGAGCAGTTCTTC | CASSNGYGMGLNEQFF | TRBV11-2 | NA | TRBJ2-1 | few
TGTGCCAGCAGCTTAGGGGTCGGGGGCTCCTACAATGAGCAGTTCTTC | CASSLGVGGSYNEQFF | TRBV7-9 | NA | TRBJ2-1 | few
TGTGCCAGCAGCTTCTATCGGTCTGGCTACACCTTC | CASSFYRSGYTF | TRBV11-2 | NA | TRBJ1-2 | NA
TGTGCCAGCAGTTTGAGTATGCGGGACTCTACCTACAATGAGCAGTTCTTC | CASSLSMRDSTYNEQFF | TRBV12-3/TRBV12-4 | NA | TRBJ2-1 | NA
TGTGCCAGCAGTTTGAAAATACAGGGTGAAAACATTCAGTACTTC | CASSLKIQGENIQYF | TRBV12-3/TRBV12-4 | NA | TRBJ2-4 | NA
TGCAGTGCTGGGGGGACTAGCGGTAGCACAGATACGCAGTATTTT | CSAGGTSGSTDTQYF | TRBV20-1 | TRBD2 | TRBJ2-3 | few
TGTGCCAGCAGCGTAGAAGTGAAGAACAATGAGCAGTTCTTC | CASSVEVKNNEQFF | TRBV9 | NA | TRBJ2-1 | NA
TGTGCCTGCCGACGGGTGGCCCAAGAGACCCAGTACTTC | CACRRVAQETQYF | TRBV30 | NA | TRBJ2-5 | NA
TGTGCCAGCAGTCCAAGTCCTGGATTGCGGGAGGCCTACAATGAGCAGTTCTTC | CASSPSPGLREAYNEQFF | TRBV12-3/TRBV12-4 | TRBD2 | TRBJ2-1 | NA
TGCGCCAGCAGCCAAGATCGGGGGTACCAAGAGACCCAGTACTTC | CASSQDRGYQETQYF | TRBV4-1 | NA | TRBJ2-5 | few
TGTGCCAGCAGTAGGGACAGGACCTACGAGCAGTACTTC | CASSRDRTYEQYF | TRBV6-5 | TRBD1 | TRBJ2-7 | few
TGCAGTGCTAGAGAGGGGCAGGGAATCCCTCTAGCCAAAAACATTCAGTACTTC | CSAREGQGIPLAKNIQYF | TRBV20-1 | NA | TRBJ2-4 | few
TGCAGTGCTAGAACTTTTGCGGAGGAGCGGCAGTTGAATTCACCCCTCCACTTT | CSARTFAEERQLNSPLHF | TRBV20-1 | NA | TRBJ1-6 | few
TGCAGTGCTAGAGATGGGCTAGCGGGAGGGGATAATGAGCAGTTCTTC | CSARDGLAGGDNEQFF | TRBV20-1 | TRBD2 | TRBJ2-1 | NA
TGTGCCAGCAGTGGTGGTGACAGGGTGGGTTCCAATGAGCAGTTCTTC | CASSGGDRVGSNEQFF | TRBV28 | TRBD1 | TRBJ2-1 | few
TGCGCCAGCAGCCAAGTAGGGGGATTCAAAAACATTCAGTACTTC | CASSQVGGFKNIQYF | TRBV4-3 | NA | TRBJ2-4 | few
TGTGCCAGTAGCACAAAGGCAGGGGGGACCGGGGAGCTGTTTTTT | CASSTKAGGTGELFF | TRBV19 | NA | TRBJ2-2 | NA
TGCAGCGTTTTAAAACAGGTATCCTACGAGCAGTACTTC | CSVLKQVSYEQYF | TRBV29-1 | NA | TRBJ2-7 | NA
TGTGCCACCAGTGATTCGTTAGCGGGAGGGTCCTCTAGTGGGGCCAACGTCCTGACTTTC | CATSDSLAGGSSSGANVLTF | TRBV24-1 | TRBD2 | TRBJ2-6 | NA
TGTGCCAGCAGTACCGTTCCCGGGGAGCTGTTTTTT | CASSTVPGELFF | TRBV5-4 | NA | TRBJ2-2 | NA
TGTGCCAGCTCACCCAAAATAGCCAAAAACATTCAGTACTTC | CASSPKIAKNIQYF | TRBV18 | NA | TRBJ2-4 | few
TGCGCCAGCAGTGAGCGGTACGGGGAGCTGTTTTTT | CASSERYGELFF | TRBV10-2 | NA | TRBJ2-2 | few
TGTGCCGGCGGGCAGGGGAGGAATCAGCCCCAGCATTTT | CAGGQGRNQPQHF | TRBV28 | NA | TRBJ1-5 | NA
TGTGCCAGCAGTTCAACGGGAGCGACCTTCAATGAGCAGTTCTTC | CASSSTGATFNEQFF | TRBV6-5 | NA | TRBJ2-1 | NA
TGTGCCAGCAGCAAACTAGCGAATGAGCAGTTCTTC | CASSKLANEQFF | TRBV12-3/TRBV12-4 | TRBD2 | TRBJ2-1 | few
TGTGCCACAGGCCGAATAGGTGGCACTGAAGCTTTCTTT | CATGRIGGTEAFF | TRBV19 | NA | TRBJ1-1 | NA
TGTGCTAGTGACAATACGCAGTATTTT | CASDNTQYF | TRBV12-5 | NA | TRBJ2-3 | NA
TGTGCCAGCAGTTTAGGCGTTTCAGCCTACGAGCAGTACTTC | CASSLGVSAYEQYF | TRBV27 | NA | TRBJ2-7 | few
TGTGCCAGCAGTTTATGGGGACAGGGGACTTCTGGCTACACCTTC | CASSLWGQGTSGYTF | TRBV28 | TRBD1 | TRBJ1-2 | NA
TGTGCCAGCAGCTTAGCTCCGAGAGGGGAGACCCAGTACTTC | CASSLAPRGETQYF | TRBV7-2 | NA | TRBJ2-5 | few